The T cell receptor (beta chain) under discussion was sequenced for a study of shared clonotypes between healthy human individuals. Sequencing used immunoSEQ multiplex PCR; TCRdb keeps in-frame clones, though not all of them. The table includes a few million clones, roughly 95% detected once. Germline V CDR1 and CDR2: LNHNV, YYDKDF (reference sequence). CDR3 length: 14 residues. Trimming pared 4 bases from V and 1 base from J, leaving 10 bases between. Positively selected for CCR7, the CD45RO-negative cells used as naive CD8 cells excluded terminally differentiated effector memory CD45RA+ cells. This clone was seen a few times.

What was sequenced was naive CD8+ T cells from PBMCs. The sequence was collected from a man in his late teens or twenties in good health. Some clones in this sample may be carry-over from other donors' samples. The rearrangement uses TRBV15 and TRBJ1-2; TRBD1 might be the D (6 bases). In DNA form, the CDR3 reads TGTGCCACCAGCACGGGAGGGGGTAACTATGGCTACACCTTC. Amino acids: CATSTGGGNYGYTF. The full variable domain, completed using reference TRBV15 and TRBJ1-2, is DAMVIQNPRYQVTQFGKPVTLSCSQTLNHNVMYWYQQKSSQAPKLLFHYYDKDFNNEADTPDNFQSRRPNTSFCFLDIRSPGLGDTAMYLCATSTGGGNYGYTFGSGTRLTVV.